Listed below are T cell receptor beta chains from one sample, sequenced in a study of blood T cell repertoires in COVID-19. TCRdb keeps only in-frame clones here, not all; method: immunoSEQ multiplex PCR. The table shows around 92,000 clones, with roughly 87% occurring only once. The sequencing sample was made of peripheral blood. These receptors were obtained from a woman aged 80 or older with active COVID-19. Each CDR3 is given with its conserved first and last residue.

v_gene	j_gene	CDR3aa
TRBV18	TRBJ1-1	CASSPGGGLEAFF
TRBV19	TRBJ2-6	CASSTFGGSGANVLTF
TRBV11-2	TRBJ1-1	CASRYRSGELNTEAFF
TRBV30	TRBJ1-5	CAWDSFNQPQHF
TRBV9	TRBJ1-4	CASSPGRTGINEKLFF
TRBV5-4	TRBJ2-1	CASSLGGTSGLYNEQFF
TRBV5-4	TRBJ2-2	CASSLGGGTGELFF
TRBV21-1	TRBJ2-6	CRGGGGANVLTF
TRBV9	TRBJ2-5	CASSRNRGQETQYF
TRBV7-3	TRBJ2-1	CASSHGSAKNNEQFF
TRBV28	TRBJ2-7	CASSVGGFLTYEQYF
TRBV4-3	TRBJ2-3	CASSQNPLAGVRDTQYF
TRBV27	TRBJ2-1	CASSSIAGGKAGGQFF
TRBV28	TRBJ1-3	CASSAGGGNTIYF
TRBV7-2	TRBJ2-7	CASSPDRGYEQYF
TRBV5-4	TRBJ1-2	CASSLGRDYGYTF
TRBV4-3	TRBJ2-5	CASSPTLYQETQYF
TRBV15	TRBJ1-1	CATSITLRNTEAFF
TRBV5-4	TRBJ2-5	CASSLDRGRETQYF
TRBV30	TRBJ1-3	CAWDTDSGNTIYF
TRBV3-1/TRBV3-2	TRBJ2-1	CASSLTSGPYNEQFF
TRBV30	TRBJ2-2	CAWRAVANTGELFF
TRBV4-3	TRBJ2-1	CASSQVAYREYNEQFF
TRBV5-4	TRBJ2-7	CASSRDRDEQYF
TRBV16	TRBJ1-4	CASSRPDQGVEKLFF
TRBV27	TRBJ2-1	CASTLIGSRGAKMFDEQFF
TRBV19	TRBJ2-3	CASRLTGGSTDTQYF
TRBV5-4	TRBJ2-5	CASSLELLAVQETQYF
TRBV10-3	TRBJ1-2	CAISERGRGRLGYTF
TRBV20-1	TRBJ1-5	CSASGDRKNQPQHF
TRBV2	TRBJ1-2	CARQPNRDPAYGYTF
TRBV6-5	TRBJ1-1	CASTPFPGQGAAAFF